This T cell receptor (beta chain) was identified in a study of blood T cells in healthy people across ages. Alongside a J-beta primer mix, a sample-barcoded 5' primer served in a second PCR lasting about 7 to 12 cycles. One entry per CDR3 protein, called by TCRdb with MiXCR from the 5' RACE reads. The data show about 830,000 distinct CDR3 sequences, approximately 65% seen once. A word on this clonotype: Its cognate antigen is unknown.

Every donor gave approximately 10 milliliters of peripheral blood. Overall study results and limits: Diversity was higher, and naive CD4+ cells more numerous, in long-lived donors than in aged donors.

Germline CDR1 and CDR2: SQVTM and ANQGSEA. The V and J ends lost 7 bases and 3 bases respectively, with 19 bases between them. There are 14 residues in the CDR3. Sequencing was done on a sample of blood. The V gene is TRBV29-1, the J gene TRBJ2-7, with D possibly being TRBD1 (6 bases). This TCR derives from a man in his thirties or forties in good health. This chain's CDR3 is CSAQTGHDYYEQYF. CDR3 coding DNA: TGCAGCGCACAAACGGGACATGATTACTACGAGCAGTACTTC.